Below are 7 T cell receptor beta chains sequenced from a single sample in a study of CD4 T cells in relation to SARS-CoV-2 and coronaviruses. The unexposed donors gave CD4+ T cells in about 2011-2019, prior to COVID-19. After less than 11 days of culture, CD4+ T cells were isolated. Only in-frame clones appear in the TCRdb table, and some are missing; sequencing was by immunoSEQ multiplex PCR. The sample includes roughly 20,000 clones, less than 70% of them seen just once. Antigens of these TCRs are unknown. Source material: CD4+ T cells from PBMCs, cultured in vitro. These receptors all come from a human donor in good health.

J is TRBJ2-3 and V is TRBV6-5; 7 nucleotides line up with TRBD1. Germline-derived CDR1 and CDR2 are MNHEY and SVGAGI. The V segment lost 2 bases and the J segment 2 bases; nucleotides outside the gene matches: 7. The CDR3 spans 16 residues. CDR3 amino acids: CASSYGHRGNTDTQYF. DNA of the CDR3: TGTGCCAGCAGTTACGGTCACAGGGGAAACACAGATACGCAGTATTTT.

This clone was detected once. The chain employs TRBV7-8 and TRBJ2-5; 9 nucleotides agree with TRBD1. Losses at the gene ends were 10 bases for V and 1 base for J; bases not matched to a gene: 13. The germline gives CDR1 SGHVS, CDR2 FQNEAQ. CDR3 length: 16 amino acids. This chain's CDR3 is CATAPYGDRAQETQYF. CDR3 sequence (DNA): TGTGCCACCGCCCCATATGGGGACAGGGCCCAAGAGACCCAGTACTTC.

This chain connects TRBV10-1 to TRBJ2-7; the D is unclear. Germline V lookup: CDR1 WNHNN, CDR2 SYGVQD (reference sequence). This CDR3 is built from 13 residues. V was cut by 10 bases and J by 4 bases, with 17 bases left in between. The DNA for the CDR3 is TGCGCCAACACACTCCATACGTCGTACGAGCAGTACTTC. It specifies CANTLHTSYEQYF.

V gene TRBV5-1 combines with J gene TRBJ1-1, with D uncertain. The CDR3 loop spans 15 amino acids. Trimming stripped 4 bases from V and 2 bases from J, with 15 bases between. Germline-derived CDR1 and CDR2 are SGHRS and YFSETQ. CDR3 loop: CASSRREAGNTEAFF. Here the CDR3 DNA reads TGCGCCAGCAGCAGAAGGGAGGCGGGAAACACTGAAGCTTTCTTT.

This clone has just a few counts. The chain has TRBV6-2 or TRBV6-3 and TRBJ1-1; D call uncertain. CDR1 and CDR2 from the germline V gene are MNHEY and SVGEGT. V was clipped by 3 bases and J by 3 bases, with 11 bases between them. The CDR3 sequence is 14 residues long. In nucleotides, the CDR3 is TGTGCCAGCAGTTATCGCCAGGCGGACACTGAAGCTTTCTTT. Residues: CASSYRQADTEAFF.

The V and J genes are TRBV7-9 and TRBJ1-1; D possibly corresponds to TRBD1 (5 bases). Looked up from germline, CDR1 is SEHNR and CDR2 is FQNEAQ (reference sequence). This CDR3 comprises 13 residues. Trimming took 1 base from V and 7 from J, leaving 10 bases between them. The CDR3 is CASSLEGRGEAFF. Written as DNA, the CDR3 is TGTGCCAGCAGCTTAGAGGGACGCGGTGAAGCTTTCTTT. Variable domain in full (rest from reference TRBV7-9 and TRBJ1-1): DTGVSQNPRHKITKRGQNVTFRCDPISEHNRLYWYRQTLGQGPEFLTYFQNEAQLEKSRLLSDRFSAERPKGSFSTLEIQRTEQGDSAMYLCASSLEGRGEAFFGQGTRLTVV.

The J gene is TRBJ2-7, the V gene TRBV4-1; TRBD2 matches 11 bases. Germline CDR1 is MGHRA and CDR2 is YSYEKL. Unmatched junction bases numbered 8, after V lost 2 bases and J lost 2 bases. The CDR3 contains 17 residues. CDR3 loop: CASSQHSGTSGPYEQYF. CDR3 DNA: TGCGCCAGCAGCCAACATTCCGGGACTAGCGGACCCTACGAGCAGTACTTC.